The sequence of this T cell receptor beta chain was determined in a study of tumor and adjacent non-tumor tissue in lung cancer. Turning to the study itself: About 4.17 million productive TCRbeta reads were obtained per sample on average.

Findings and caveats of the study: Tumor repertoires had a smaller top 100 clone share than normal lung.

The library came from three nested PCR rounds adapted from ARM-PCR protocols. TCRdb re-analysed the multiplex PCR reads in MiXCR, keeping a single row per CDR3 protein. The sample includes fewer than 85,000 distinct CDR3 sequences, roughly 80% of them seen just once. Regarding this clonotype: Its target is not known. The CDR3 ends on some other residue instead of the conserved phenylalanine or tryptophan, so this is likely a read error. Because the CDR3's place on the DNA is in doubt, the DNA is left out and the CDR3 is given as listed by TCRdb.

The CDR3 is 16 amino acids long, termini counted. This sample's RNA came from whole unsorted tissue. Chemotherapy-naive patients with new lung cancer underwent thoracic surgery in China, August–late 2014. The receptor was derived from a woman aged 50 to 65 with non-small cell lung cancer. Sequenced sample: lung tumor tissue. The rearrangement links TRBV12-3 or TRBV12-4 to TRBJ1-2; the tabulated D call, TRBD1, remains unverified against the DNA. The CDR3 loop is CASRSFGAEANYGYII.